This entry features one T cell receptor beta chain sequence. This clone has a handful of counts. Its antigen is currently not known. Per-nucleotide qualities are absent, and no much larger clonotype sits a single base away. Whole blood was collected in K2EDTA tubes by collaborating institutions according to the institutions' own protocols. For TCRbeta analysis, collaborators shipped samples as frozen whole blood, isolated PBMCs, or DNA extracted from either of those sample types. TCRbeta CDR3 regions were amplified from genomic DNA using the immunoSEQ Assay, a bias-controlled multiplex PCR. For the original study's pipeline: Nucleated cell counts per sample were estimated from amplification of reference gene primers within the assay. To quantify the absolute abundance of each unique TCRbeta CDR3 rearrangement, sequence reads were collapsed and filtered. For each sample, productive Simpson clonality was calculated as the square root of Simpson's diversity index over productive rearrangements. Drawn from immuneACCESS, this table holds only the in-frame rearrangements with V and J called that TCRdb kept. Clones are partly lost; checked studies trace under half to an unresolved V gene and leave the rest unexplained. V and J calls and clone size are those listed in that table; D and trimming were worked out from the DNA. Within this sample are 70,000 or so clones, with roughly 84% of them counted one time only. Of the sample, 4.1% is held by the ten largest clones.

CDR1 and CDR2 are read off the germline V gene as SGHTA and FQGNSA. Deletion took 5 bases off V and 5 bases off J, with a span of 19 bases between the germline ends. The CDR3 contains 16 residues, cysteine and phenylalanine counted. Just CDR3 DNA is preserved here, 48 bases in frame from base 1. These data belong to a study of blood T cell repertoires in COVID-19 (dated by TCRdb to the early 2020s). Some background on the complete study: Collaborator samples came from the United States, Italy and Spain and covered acute and convalescent phases of COVID-19. The prospective study material was composed of cDNA or gDNA derived from T cells, B-cell-depleted T cells, or PBMCs. Subjects who had been exposed to COVID-19, were actively infected with it, or had recovered from it provided the deeply sampled blood TCRbeta repertoires that made up the dataset. The repertoires were made available in a free public database intended to serve as a resource for research on the immune response to SARS-CoV-2. Samples were obtained from the ongoing ImmuneRACE study (first 160 participants) and from about 1,300 subjects provided by 6 global collaborators. Sample metadata almost always included a de-identified subject ID, COVID-19 status, age in years and sex. Where available, HLA class I and class II types were obtained from metadata supplied by the sample provider rather than from assay-based typing.

Results the study describes overall, beyond this receptor: The amount of clinical and demographic metadata varied by source and participant and was provided uncurated.

Sequencing was done on a sample of peripheral blood. The source of this sequence is a man aged 50-60 years with acute or convalescent COVID-19. This chain joins TRBV7-2 to TRBJ2-1; the D gene is perhaps TRBD2, from 5 matching bases. The CDR3 protein: CASSPVGSRANNEQFF. The DNA sequence is TGTGCCAGCAGCCCCGTTGGGAGCCGGGCAAACAATGAGCAGTTCTTC.